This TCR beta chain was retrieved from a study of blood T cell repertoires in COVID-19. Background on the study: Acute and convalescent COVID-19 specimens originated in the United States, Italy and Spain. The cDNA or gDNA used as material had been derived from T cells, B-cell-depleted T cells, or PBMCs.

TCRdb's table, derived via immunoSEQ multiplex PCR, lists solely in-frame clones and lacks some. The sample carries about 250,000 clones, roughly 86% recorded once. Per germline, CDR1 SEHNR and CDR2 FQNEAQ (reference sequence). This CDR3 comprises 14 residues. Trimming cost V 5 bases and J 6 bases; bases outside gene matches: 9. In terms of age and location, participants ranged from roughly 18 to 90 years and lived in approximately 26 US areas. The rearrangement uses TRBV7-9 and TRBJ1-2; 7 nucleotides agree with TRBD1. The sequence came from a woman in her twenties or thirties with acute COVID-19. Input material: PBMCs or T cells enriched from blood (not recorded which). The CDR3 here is CASSLLDRVDGYTF. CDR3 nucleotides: TGTGCCAGCAGCCTTCTCGACAGGGTGGATGGCTACACCTTC.